This TCR beta chain was sequenced during a study of T cell repertoires in cytomegalovirus infection. In the study overall: Newly reported HLA-C-restricted and thoroughly characterized HLA-B-restricted CMV epitopes were employed. It was the public TCR beta signatures that indicated both CMV infection and matching HLA type.

Points from the study as a whole: Cumulative public TCR beta family frequency identified carriers of CMV plus the relevant HLA. The response measured ex vivo was dominated by TCR beta clonotypes (HLA-C-restricted and CMV-specific).

This clonotype has only one observation. Its antigen is as yet unknown. TCRdb re-derived calls from the reads in MiXCR, one entry per CDR3 protein. This table has about 60,000 distinct CDR3 sequences, 20% appearing once. The CDR3 runs to 16 residues. Trimming removed 0 bases from V and 5 bases from J, with 16 bases in between. Germline assignment: CDR1 SEHNR and CDR2 FQNEAQ (reference sequence). The chain links TRBV7-9 to TRBJ1-1; the D is unclear. This sequence was found in a human donor in good health (CMV status not recorded). Some clones in this sample may be carry-over from other donors' samples. This specimen consisted of CD8+ T cells from cultured PBMCs, obtained from culture after CMV antigen stimulation. CDR3 protein: CASSLAGSMAETEAFF. The CDR3 nucleotides are TGTGCCAGCAGCTTAGCGGGTTCTATGGCGGAAACTGAAGCTTTCTTT.